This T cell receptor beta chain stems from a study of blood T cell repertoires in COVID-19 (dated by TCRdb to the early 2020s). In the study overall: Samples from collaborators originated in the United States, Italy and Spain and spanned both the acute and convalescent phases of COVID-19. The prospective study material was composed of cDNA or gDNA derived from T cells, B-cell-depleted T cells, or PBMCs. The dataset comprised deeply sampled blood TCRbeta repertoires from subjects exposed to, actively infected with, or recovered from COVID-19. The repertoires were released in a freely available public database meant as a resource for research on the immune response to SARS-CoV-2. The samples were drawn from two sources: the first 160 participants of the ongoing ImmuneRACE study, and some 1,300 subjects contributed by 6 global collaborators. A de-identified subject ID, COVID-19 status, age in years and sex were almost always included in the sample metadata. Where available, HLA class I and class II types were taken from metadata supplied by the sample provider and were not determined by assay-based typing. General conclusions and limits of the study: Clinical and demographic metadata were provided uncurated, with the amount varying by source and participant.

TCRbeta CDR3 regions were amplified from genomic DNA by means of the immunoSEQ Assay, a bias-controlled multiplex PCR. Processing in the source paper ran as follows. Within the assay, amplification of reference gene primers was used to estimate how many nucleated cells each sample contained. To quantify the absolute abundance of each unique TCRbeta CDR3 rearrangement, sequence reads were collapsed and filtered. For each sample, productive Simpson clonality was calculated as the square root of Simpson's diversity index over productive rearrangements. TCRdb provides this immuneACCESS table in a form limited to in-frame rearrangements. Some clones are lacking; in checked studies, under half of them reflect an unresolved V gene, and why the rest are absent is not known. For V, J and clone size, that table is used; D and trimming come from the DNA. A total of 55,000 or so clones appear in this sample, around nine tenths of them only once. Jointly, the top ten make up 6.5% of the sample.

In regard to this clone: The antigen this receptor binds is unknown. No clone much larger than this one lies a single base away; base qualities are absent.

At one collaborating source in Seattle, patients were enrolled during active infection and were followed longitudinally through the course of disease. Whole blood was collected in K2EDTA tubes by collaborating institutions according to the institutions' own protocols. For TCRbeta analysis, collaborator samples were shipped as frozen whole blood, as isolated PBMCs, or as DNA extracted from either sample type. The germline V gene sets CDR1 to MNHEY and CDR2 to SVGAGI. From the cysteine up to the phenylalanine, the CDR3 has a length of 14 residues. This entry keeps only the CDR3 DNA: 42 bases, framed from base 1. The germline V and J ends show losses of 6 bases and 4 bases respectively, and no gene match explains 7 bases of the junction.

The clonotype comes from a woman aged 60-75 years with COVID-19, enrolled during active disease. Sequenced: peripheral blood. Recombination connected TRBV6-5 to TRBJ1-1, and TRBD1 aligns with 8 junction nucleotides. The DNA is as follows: TGTGCCAGCAGACGACAGGGGAGGCGCACTGAAGCTTTCTTT. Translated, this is CASRRQGRRTEAFF.